This T cell receptor (beta chain) was recorded in a study of T cell repertoires in cytomegalovirus infection (dated by TCRdb to the late 2010s). About the study as a whole: Because public TCR beta signatures pointed to carriage of CMV infection together with the matching HLA type, the HLA type of each donor mattered for the analysis. The paper's findings and limits, for the study overall: Carriers of CMV infection plus the relevant HLA type were discriminated by the cumulative frequency of public TCR beta family members in the study cohort and in an independent roughly 370-donor cohort. The ex vivo response was dominated by HLA-C-restricted CMV-specific TCR beta clonotypes, and the single most frequent clonotype in two of eight donors was supplied by these HLA-C-restricted clonotypes.

Sequencing took place on an Illumina HiSeq 1500. In TCRdb, the public reads were trimmed at Q25 with fastp and aligned with MiXCR, with productive beta chains retained. Each CDR3 protein gets just one entry, which takes the most common genes and DNA from the rows behind it. The sample data list roughly 200,000 distinct CDR3 sequences, and 7.5% to 10% of these were observed just once. The ten top clones hold around 4.4% of the sample. This clonotype was observed at least ten times. Its binding antigen is unknown. The sample holds no much larger clone one base away, and base qualities are not on file. The CDR3, cysteine through phenylalanine, is 16 amino acids long. The entry retains the CDR3 DNA only, 48 bases that are in frame from base 1. The germline V gene specifies SGHVS as CDR1 and FQNEAQ as CDR2. Here V drops 2 bases and J drops 0 bases, and the junction holds 5 bases not matched to any gene.

The source of this sequence is a human donor in good health (CMV status not recorded). Some clones in this sample may be carry-over from other donors' samples. The V and J segments used are TRBV7-8 and TRBJ2-7; a stretch of 9 junction bases matches TRBD2. Sequencing was done on a sample of PBMCs. The nucleotide sequence is given as TGTGCCAGCAGCTTACCCCAGCGGGAGGTCTCCTACGAGCAGTACTTC. Translation gives CASSLPQREVSYEQYF.